This TCR beta chain originates from a study of cytomegalovirus exposure and HLA in healthy donors. The PCR had 60 Vbeta and 13 Jbeta primers. Libraries were prepared by immunoSEQ multiplex PCR; TCRdb keeps only in-frame clonotypes and omits some of them. The sample consists of around 140,000 clones, about 80% of them appearing once. The length of the CDR3 is 16 residues. Trimming shortened V by 3 bases and J by 3 bases, and 17 bases separated the two germline ends. CDR1 is MDHEN, CDR2 SYDVKM, per germline. This clone occurred a few times. Sample: PBMCs. The genes are TRBV28 and TRBJ1-1; the D gene is possibly TRBD1 (5 bases). This sequence originates from a man in his thirties or forties in good health and CMV-seropositive. Written as DNA, the CDR3 is TGTGCCAGCAGTTTGGGCCTGGGGGGTCACGACACTGAAGCTTTCTTT. Translating gives CASSLGLGGHDTEAFF.